The present entry profiles one T cell receptor (beta chain) with its context. No antigen is known for it. Sample-barcoded 5' priming and a J-beta primer mix drove a second PCR of roughly 6 to 12 cycles. MiXCR was run by TCRdb on the 5' RACE reads, yielding one entry per CDR3 protein. The table lists around 800,000 distinct CDR3 sequences, about 42% of them singletons. This CDR3 has 14 amino acids. Trimming at V came to 4 bases and at J to 6 bases, leaving 9 bases not matched to a gene. The V gene's germline CDR1 is SGHRS and CDR2 YFSETQ. The data were taken from a study of blood T cells in healthy people across ages. Study-level findings and limits: Researchers deemed the diversity estimates from one million T cells underestimates.

The gene calls are TRBV5-1 and TRBJ1-2; 7 bases match TRBD1. The specimen sequenced was blood. The TCR originated in a man between 60 and 75 years old in good health. The CDR3 here is CASSPGTEPHGYTF. DNA of the CDR3: TGCGCCAGCAGCCCCGGGACAGAGCCCCATGGCTACACCTTC.